A selection of T cell receptor beta chains follows, all from one sample in a study of control samples from healthy donors and cancer patients. Here immunoSEQ multiplex PCR was the method, and the copy in TCRdb shows in-frame clones only, minus some. Here the sample spans roughly 80,000 clones, over 80% being singletons. The sequencing sample was made of blood. These receptors were taken from a woman in her sixties in good health. The CDR3 runs from the conserved cysteine through the conserved F or W. The order of the fields is CDR3 DNA, CDR3 protein, D gene, J gene, V gene, clone size. A D gene is named only where the DNA matches it firmly. Clone size is stated in some rows and not others, as once, few, many or a class when expanded.

TGTGCCAGCAGTAGCACCGACTACGAGCAGTACTTC | CASSSTDYEQYF | NA | TRBJ2-7 | TRBV28 | NA
TGTGCCAGCAGACCTAGTTCAGATACGCAGTATTTT | CASRPSSDTQYF | NA | TRBJ2-3 | TRBV2 | few
TGTGCCAGCTCTTCGACCGGGACCTCTGAAGCTTTCTTT | CASSSTGTSEAFF | NA | TRBJ1-1 | TRBV18 | NA
TGTGCCACCAGTGAAACCACACGGACCGGTGAGCAGTTCTTC | CATSETTRTGEQFF | NA | TRBJ2-1 | TRBV24-1 | NA
TGTGCCAGTAGTATTCGCCGGACGGGGAACACCGGGGAGCTGTTTTTT | CASSIRRTGNTGELFF | NA | TRBJ2-2 | TRBV19 | NA
TGTGCCAGCAGCTTAGATGCTCGGGGCACTGAAGCTTTCTTT | CASSLDARGTEAFF | NA | TRBJ1-1 | TRBV7-9 | NA
TGTGCCAGCAGCCAAGTTGAAAGGGGCGGCTACGAGCAGTACTTC | CASSQVERGGYEQYF | NA | TRBJ2-7 | TRBV3-1/TRBV3-2 | NA
TGTGCCAGCAGTTTAAACTACTACGAGCAGTACTTC | CASSLNYYEQYF | NA | TRBJ2-7 | TRBV28 | NA
TGTGCCAGCAGTTTGTTTGGACAGGATTATGGCTACACCTTC | CASSLFGQDYGYTF | TRBD1 | TRBJ1-2 | TRBV28 | NA
TGTGCCAGCAGGTTAAGGAGGGGGAACGGTCAAGAGACCCAGTACTTC | CASRLRRGNGQETQYF | NA | TRBJ2-5 | TRBV21-1 | NA
TGTGCCAGCAGCTTAACCGTGAGGGGGAGGGGAAACACCGGGGAGCTGTTTTTT | CASSLTVRGRGNTGELFF | NA | TRBJ2-2 | TRBV11-2 | NA
TGTGCCAGCAGTGATTGGACAGGCTCCTACGAGCAGTACTTC | CASSDWTGSYEQYF | TRBD1 | TRBJ2-7 | TRBV2 | NA
TGCGCCAGCAGGGGTGAGGGGTCCTACAATGAGCAGTTCTTC | CASRGEGSYNEQFF | NA | TRBJ2-1 | TRBV5-1 | NA